This TCR beta chain derives from a study of T-cell memory formation after mild COVID-19. Background on the study: The TCR clusters were mostly specific to one donor. Findings of the study overall: The pre-infection memory compartment contained some responding clones, suggesting cross-reactive memory joined.

There are a few counts of this clonotype. Its antigen is not known. Constant-segment-primed 5'RACE gave TCR alpha and TCR beta cDNA libraries with sample barcodes and UMIs. TCRdb ran MiXCR on the 5' RACE reads and lists one entry per CDR3 protein. The profile shows roughly 140,000 distinct CDR3 sequences, 11% to 15% of them singletons. Unmatched junction bases numbered 12, after V lost 5 bases and J lost 4 bases. This CDR3 comprises 16 residues. Looked up from germline, CDR1 is SEHNR and CDR2 is FQNEAQ (reference sequence). This sequence originates from an adult woman who had mild COVID-19 (a few samples of this study predate the infection). Cell type and time point are not known. The sample was PBMCs or a T cell subset sorted from them (not recorded which). The chain recombines TRBV7-9 with TRBJ2-7; 9 bases are a match to TRBD1. The CDR3: CASSRPPGQGEYEQYF. DNA for the CDR3: TGTGCCAGCAGCCGACCCCCGGGACAGGGTGAATACGAGCAGTACTTC. Based on the CDR3 plus reference TRBV7-9 and TRBJ2-7, the full variable domain is DTGVSQNPRHKITKRGQNVTFRCDPISEHNRLYWYRQTLGQGPEFLTYFQNEAQLEKSRLLSDRFSAERPKGSFSTLEIQRTEQGDSAMYLCASSRPPGQGEYEQYFGPGTRLTVT.